The 24 T cell receptor beta chains in this list originate from one sample, sequenced in a study of T cell changes during pregnancy in multiple sclerosis. The table came from immunoSEQ multiplex PCR; TCRdb's copy has only in-frame clones and leaves some out. This repertoire shows about 51,000 clones, 85% to 95% found once; its top ten account for around 0.61%. Source: CD4+ T cells from peripheral blood mononuclear cells, taken in the third trimester of pregnancy. Every receptor here comes from a female donor with multiple sclerosis, enrolled in a pregnancy study.

V and J are TRBV4-2 and TRBJ2-2, with 10 bases that match TRBD1. CDR1 and CDR2 (germline): LGHNA, YNFKEQ. The CDR3 spans 16 residues. Trimming at V came to 1 base and at J to 2 bases, leaving 1 base not matched to a gene. The CDR3 region is CASSQGQGANTGELFF. The CDR3 bases are TGTGCCAGCAGCCAAGGACAGGGGGCAAACACCGGGGAGCTGTTTTTT.

Worth noting for this clone: At one of its ends the junction is not consistent with the germline gene, which may arise from a read error. This chain joins TRBV7-7 and TRBJ2-2; D unclear. Looked up from germline, CDR1 is SSHAT and CDR2 is FNYEAQ (reference sequence). This CDR3 spans 14 amino acids. The CDR3 protein is CASSLAGSPGELFF. The CDR3 coding sequence is TGTGCTAGCAGCTTAGCCGGGTCCCCCGGGGAGCTGTTTTTT.

The rearrangement uses TRBV5-5 and TRBJ2-3; 8 bases match TRBD2. This CDR3 is 15 amino acids long. The germline gives CDR1 SGHKS, CDR2 YYEKEE (reference sequence). The V and J ends lost 4 bases and 4 bases, in that order; junction bases with no gene match: 8. The CDR3, as DNA: TGTGCCAGCAGCCACCTAGGACTAGCTCCAGATACGCAGTATTTT. Protein sequence: CASSHLGLAPDTQYF.

The chain employs TRBV5-1 and TRBJ1-3; tentative D call: TRBD1 (6 bases). The V gene's germline CDR1 is SGHRS and CDR2 YFSETQ. This CDR3 is built from 17 residues. The germline V and J ends were trimmed by 2 bases and 0 bases, with 15 bases remaining between them. CDR3 residues: CASSFGLTGTSGNTIYF. CDR3 nucleotide sequence: TGCGCCAGCAGCTTCGGCCTTACAGGGACCTCTGGAAACACCATATATTTT.

The V call is TRBV15, the J call TRBJ2-1, with unresolved D. The germline V and J ends were trimmed by 3 bases and 4 bases, with 4 bases remaining between them. Germline CDR1 and CDR2: LNHNV and YYDKDF (reference sequence). The CDR3 covers 12 residues. CDR3 nucleotides: TGTGCCACCAGCAGTCTTTACAATGAGCAGTTCTTC. Its translation: CATSSLYNEQFF.

The rearrangement joins TRBV4-1 to TRBJ1-1; the match to TRBD1 covers 7 bases. Germline lookup yields CDR1 MGHRA and CDR2 YSYEKL. This CDR3 has 18 amino acids. V lost 0 bases and J lost 6; bases outside the gene matches: 16. The CDR3 DNA is TGCGCCAGCAGCCAAGATCGTCGATGGGGACAGTTTGGGCCTGAAGCTTTCTTT. It encodes CASSQDRRWGQFGPEAFF.

The chain links TRBV7-2 to TRBJ2-2; D is possibly TRBD2 (7 bases). CDR1 and CDR2 (germline): SGHTA, FQGNSA. The V end lost 8 bases, the J end lost 7 bases, and 17 bases lay between the germline ends. This CDR3 contains 14 residues. In DNA form, the CDR3 reads TGTGCCAGCTCGAGGGGGGGGAGCAGCGGGGAGCTGTTTTTT. Its translation is CASSRGGSSGELFF.

This chain connects TRBV7-2 to TRBJ2-3; unclear D gene. Germline V gene sequence: CDR1 SGHTA, CDR2 FQGNSA. The CDR3 extends over 15 amino acids. Trimming cost V 2 bases and J 6 bases, with 15 bases left between them. CDR3 region: CASSLPTGVVDTQYF. CDR3 DNA: TGTGCCAGCAGCTTACCCACTGGAGTCGTTGATACGCAGTATTTT.

The rearrangement links TRBV7-9 to TRBJ2-5; 7 bases fit TRBD1. Germline V gives CDR1 SEHNR, CDR2 FQNEAQ (reference sequence). The V and J ends lost 5 bases and 5 bases, in that order; junction bases with no gene match: 11. CDR3 length equals 15 residues. Here the CDR3 DNA reads TGTGCCAGCAGCCGAACGACAGGGCAGGAGGAGACCCAGTACTTC. This gives the protein CASSRTTGQEETQYF. Filled out from reference TRBV7-9 and TRBJ2-5, the complete variable domain reads DTGVSQNPRHKITKRGQNVTFRCDPISEHNRLYWYRQTLGQGPEFLTYFQNEAQLEKSRLLSDRFSAERPKGSFSTLEIQRTEQGDSAMYLCASSRTTGQEETQYFGPGTRLLVL.

The genes are TRBV11-3 and TRBJ2-1, with 11 bases fitting TRBD2. The CDR3 spans 14 residues. V trimming: 5 bases; J trimming: 9 bases; junction bases outside the gene matches: 6. Germline CDR1 SGHNT, CDR2 YENEEA. The CDR3 nucleotides are TGTGCCAGCAGCACTAGCGGGAGTCTGGGTGAGCAGTTCTTC. Protein product: CASSTSGSLGEQFF.

This chain connects TRBV27 to TRBJ2-7, with TRBD2 matching 11 bases. V dropped 1 base and J dropped 6; count of bases not matched to a gene: 5. The CDR3 spans 15 residues. Germline lookup yields CDR1 MNHEY and CDR2 SMNVEV (reference sequence). The CDR3: CASSLWTSGSPEQYF. The CDR3 nucleotides read TGTGCCAGCAGTTTATGGACTAGCGGGTCCCCCGAGCAGTACTTC.

The V call is TRBV5-1, the J call TRBJ1-2; 10 bases map to TRBD1. This CDR3 contains 14 residues. Unmatched junction bases numbered 6, after V lost 4 bases and J lost 6 bases. Germline V gene data show CDR1 as SGHRS and CDR2 as YFSETQ. The CDR3 spells CASSIDRGRNGYTF. CDR3 nucleotide sequence: TGCGCCAGCAGCATAGACAGGGGGCGGAATGGCTACACCTTC.

This CDR3 is CASSYGTANNEQFF. CDR3 nucleotide sequence: TGTGCCAGCAGTTACGGGACAGCCAACAATGAGCAGTTCTTC. The J gene is TRBJ2-1, the V gene TRBV6-6; TRBD1 aligns across 7 bases. Germline trimming cut 2 bases from V and 5 bases from J; bases unmatched to any gene: 3. CDR1 is MNHNY, CDR2 SVGAGI, per germline (reference sequence). CDR3 length: 14 amino acids.

The V call is TRBV5-4, the J call TRBJ2-1; a weak D match, TRBD1 (5 bases). V was cut by 0 bases and J by 5 bases, with 12 bases left in between. The germline gives CDR1 SGHNT, CDR2 YYREEE (reference sequence). This CDR3 is 15 amino acids long. The CDR3 nucleotides read TGTGCCAGCAGCTTGGAGGCAGGGTTCCACAATGAGCAGTTCTTC. This codes for CASSLEAGFHNEQFF.

This clone showed up just a few times. The rearrangement joins TRBV19 to TRBJ2-5; possibly TRBD1 for D (7 bases). There are 17 residues in the CDR3. CDR1 and CDR2 (germline): LNHDA, SQIVND (reference sequence). Trimming cost V 6 bases and J 0 bases, with 20 bases left between them. The CDR3 region has the DNA TGTGCCAGTAGCCGGAGGGGGCGCGGAGGGTACCAAGAGACCCAGTACTTC. Protein sequence: CASSRRGRGGYQETQYF.

This chain uses TRBV5-1 with TRBJ2-4; D uncertain. The CDR3 loop spans 14 amino acids. The V gene's germline CDR1 is SGHRS and CDR2 YFSETQ. Trimming took 2 bases from V and 6 from J, leaving 12 bases between them. The CDR3 sequence is CASSLTAGGNIQYF. DNA for the CDR3: TGCGCCAGCAGCTTAACTGCCGGTGGAAACATTCAGTACTTC.

The CDR3 region has the DNA TGTGCCAGCTCACCACCCCTCTCTGGGGCCAACGTCCTGACTTTC. This codes for CASSPPLSGANVLTF. The chain is built from TRBV18 and TRBJ2-6; the D is unclear. Germline V gene lookup returns CDR1 KGHSH and CDR2 LQKENI. The CDR3 runs 15 residues. Trimming removed 0 bases from V and 0 bases from J, with 3 bases in between.

The chain links TRBV6-1 to TRBJ2-3; the D gene is possibly TRBD1 (5 bases). Germline CDR1 and CDR2: MNHNS and SASEGT. V was trimmed by 2 bases and J by 1 base, leaving 10 bases between them. This CDR3 comprises 15 residues. CDR3 loop: CASSENGARTDTQYF. The CDR3 DNA follows: TGTGCCAGCAGTGAAAATGGGGCCCGCACAGATACGCAGTATTTT.

The chain links TRBV5-1 to TRBJ2-5; D is perhaps TRBD1 (6 bases). The CDR3 has 12 amino acids. Germline V gene sequence: CDR1 SGHRS, CDR2 YFSETQ. V lost 2 bases and J lost 4, with 6 bases in between. CDR3 nucleotide sequence: TGCGCCAGCAGCTTACAGGGAGAGACCCAGTACTTC. It codes for CASSLQGETQYF. The full variable domain, in which reference TRBV5-1 and TRBJ2-5 provide the parts outside the CDR3, is KAGVTQTPRYLIKTRGQQVTLSCSPISGHRSVSWYQQTPGQGLQFLFEYFSETQRNKGNFPGRFSGRQFSNSRSEMNVSTLELGDSALYLCASSLQGETQYFGPGTRLLVL.

DNA of the CDR3: TGCAGCGTTCGAACGGGGGAGCAAGGCTACACCTTC. This encodes CSVRTGEQGYTF. This chain joins TRBV29-1 and TRBJ1-2, with a weak D call TRBD1 (5 bases). V dropped 5 bases and J dropped 8 bases, with 15 bases sitting between them. In germline, CDR1 is SQVTM, CDR2 ANQGSEA. The CDR3 sequence is 12 residues long.

This clone was detected only once. The V gene is TRBV7-9, the J gene TRBJ1-3, with D maybe TRBD1 (6 bases). The V and J ends lost 3 bases and 0 bases respectively, with 9 bases between them. Germline assignment: CDR1 SEHNR and CDR2 FQNEAQ (reference sequence). The CDR3 sequence is 15 residues long. The CDR3 nucleotides read TGTGCCAGCAGCTTCGGACAGCACTCTGGAAACACCATATATTTT. It encodes CASSFGQHSGNTIYF.

J is TRBJ2-7 and V is TRBV13; TRBD2 is a possible D gene (5 bases). Between the trimmed V and J ends, which lost 5 bases and 2 bases, there was a span of 16 bases. CDR1 is PRHDT, CDR2 FYEKMQ, per germline (reference sequence). This CDR3 region has 15 residues. The CDR3 protein is CASSRNTDGTYEQYF. CDR3 nucleotide sequence: TGTGCCAGCAGCCGAAATACGGACGGGACCTACGAGCAGTACTTC.

The rearrangement links TRBV28 to TRBJ2-1, with a possible D match to TRBD2 (6 bases). Germline V gene sequence: CDR1 MDHEN, CDR2 SYDVKM. V was pared by 6 bases and J by 2 bases, with 11 bases between. The CDR3 totals 14 residues. Written as DNA, the CDR3 is TGTGCCAGCAGGGAGGGCCAGGCCTACAATGAGCAGTTCTTC. This codes for CASREGQAYNEQFF.

The chain recombines TRBV7-9 with TRBJ1-3; D not certain. Trimming stripped 6 bases from V and 2 bases from J, with 14 bases between. The CDR3 is 15 residues long. Germline CDR1 is SEHNR and CDR2 is FQNEAQ (reference sequence). The CDR3 sequence: CASSPDGGPGNTIYF. In DNA, the CDR3 is TGTGCCAGCAGTCCCGACGGCGGCCCTGGAAACACCATATATTTT.